This TCR beta chain comes out of a study of blood T cell repertoires in COVID-19. Study-level information: Acute-phase and convalescent COVID-19 samples originated in the United States, Italy and Spain. The cDNA or gDNA used as material had been derived from T cells, B-cell-depleted T cells, or PBMCs.

The CDR3 has 14 amino acids. The germline gives CDR1 MNHEY, CDR2 SMNVEV (reference sequence). Germline trimming cut 6 bases from V and 7 bases from J; bases unmatched to any gene: 11. As handled by the study authors: Amplification of reference gene primers provided the estimated nucleated cell counts. Assay: immunoSEQ multiplex PCR; the TCRdb copy retains only in-frame clones and omits some. Clonal size and the V and J genes are those of that table, whereas D and trimming came from the DNA. Seen here are fewer than 350,000 clones, 85% observed once, and the top ten hold 7.2%. The rearrangement uses TRBV27 and TRBJ1-2; 7 nucleotides agree with TRBD1. Specimen: peripheral blood. The clonotype originates from a human donor in a cohort sampled during active COVID-19. CDR3 DNA sequence: TGTGCCAGCAGCGACAGGGACCTCTTAGGTGGCTACACCTTC. It translates to CASSDRDLLGGYTF.